This entry is about one T cell receptor (beta chain). This specimen belongs to a study of human T cells and chemical hapten exposure. Study details: Readings were taken at 6 days from patch tests that had applied 0.01% DPC to the upper back.

TCRdb reanalysed the RACE reads using MiXCR and keeps one entry per CDR3 protein. The sample yields about 96,000 distinct CDR3 sequences, about 9.3% seen once. Per germline, CDR1 SGHTA and CDR2 FQGTGA. Trimming stripped 5 bases from V and 3 bases from J, with 16 bases between. The CDR3 loop spans 16 amino acids. Time point defined: patch test 2, 6 weeks after DPC sensitization. Treatment of the sample: therapeutic diphenylcyclopropenone sensitization with weekly scalp DPC. Alopecia patients, 18 to 70 years old and DPC-suitable, served as donors. The gene calls are TRBV7-3 and TRBJ2-2; perhaps TRBD1 as D (5 bases). The sequence came from a woman in her thirties or forties with alopecia areata. Some clones in this sample may be carry-over from other donors' samples. The sample consisted of whole blood, taken in connection with sensitization to the hapten diphenylcyclopropenone (DPC). CDR3 sequence (DNA): TGTGCCAGCAGCCCCTGGGGCAGGATGGACACCGGGGAGCTGTTTTTT. Encoded protein: CASSPWGRMDTGELFF.